What follows are 3 T cell receptor beta chains derived from one specimen sequenced in a study of blood T cell repertoires in COVID-19. Profiled with immunoSEQ multiplex PCR; TCRdb holds only in-frame clones, not every one. This table has 130,000 to 150,000 clones, 85% to 90% appearing once. The material sequenced was peripheral blood. Receptor source: a man aged 45-65 years who had recovered from COVID-19.

The gene calls are TRBV21-1 and TRBJ1-4. TRBV21-1 is an annotated pseudogene. The CDR3 has 15 amino acids. In DNA form, the CDR3 reads TGTGCCAGCAGATGGGGGGTTCCAACTAATGAAAAACTGTTTTTT. Translation gives CASRWGVPTNEKLFF.

The chain recombines TRBV9 with TRBJ1-1; 9 bases line up with TRBD1. Per germline, CDR1 SGDLS and CDR2 YYNGEE. V was pared by 7 bases and J by 7 bases, with 11 bases of the junction left unmatched. The length of the CDR3 is 14 residues. In nucleotides, the CDR3 is TGTGCCAGCTCACCCGTCGGGACAGGGAGTGAAGCTTTCTTT. Its protein product is CASSPVGTGSEAFF. Full variable domain (remainder filled in from reference TRBV9 and TRBJ1-1): DSGVTQTPKHLITATGQRVTLRCSPRSGDLSVYWYQQSLDQGLQFLIQYYNGEERAKGNILERFSAQQFPDLHSELNLSSLELGDSALYFCASSPVGTGSEAFFGQGTRLTVV.

The V gene is TRBV27, the J gene TRBJ1-2; 7 nucleotides align to TRBD1. From germline, CDR1 is MNHEY and CDR2 SMNVEV (reference sequence). Trimming took 4 bases from V and 6 from J; bases not matched to a gene: 8. There are 14 residues in the CDR3. The DNA for the CDR3 is TGTGCCAGCAGTTCTTGGGGACAGAGGGATGGCTACACCTTC. Translation: CASSSWGQRDGYTF.